A selection of T cell receptor beta chains follows, all from one sample in a study of cytomegalovirus exposure and HLA in healthy donors. Assay used: immunoSEQ multiplex PCR; TCRdb lists only in-frame clones, some missing. This table holds fewer than 150,000 clones, approximately 80% found once. Sequencing input: PBMCs. The receptors here all came from a man between 35 and 55 years old in good health and CMV-seropositive. The CDR3 runs from the conserved cysteine through the conserved F or W. Fields, in order: clone size, J gene, D gene, V gene, CDR3 DNA, CDR3 protein. D genes are given only for firm matches. The size field is filled for only some rows; it gives once, few, many or a size class.

. | TRBJ2-3 | TRBD1 | TRBV5-1 | TGCGCCAGCAGCTTCCGGACAGGGTATGCGGGTAGCACAGATACGCAGTATTTT | CASSFRTGYAGSTDTQYF
. | TRBJ1-1 | . | TRBV27 | TGTGCCAGCAGTTTAGCTCGGGGGTCTGAAGCTTTCTTT | CASSLARGSEAFF
. | TRBJ1-3 | . | TRBV4-3 | TGCGCCAGCAGCCAAGATCGGGGAAACACCATATATTTT | CASSQDRGNTIYF
. | TRBJ1-5 | TRBD1 | TRBV6-5 | TGTGCCAGCAGTTACTCCAGGGACAGAAATCAGCCCCAGCATTTT | CASSYSRDRNQPQHF
. | TRBJ2-7 | TRBD1 | TRBV18 | TGTGCCAGCTCACCGGGACAGTTCCTGCCCTACGAGCAGTACTTC | CASSPGQFLPYEQYF
. | TRBJ2-7 | . | TRBV25-1 | TGTGCCAGCAGTAGTCGACAGGCCCCCTACGAGCAGTACTTC | CASSSRQAPYEQYF
. | TRBJ1-3 | . | TRBV10-1 | TGCGCCAGCGAGAAGTCCCGGAACACCATATATTTT | CASEKSRNTIYF
. | TRBJ1-6 | . | TRBV6-1 | TGTGCCAGCAGGGAGGAAGGATCACCCCTCCACTTT | CASREEGSPLHF
. | TRBJ2-2 | TRBD1 | TRBV18 | TGTGCCACCAGCAGGGGACAGAGATACACCGGGGAGCTGTTTTTT | CATSRGQRYTGELFF
. | TRBJ1-2 | . | TRBV25-1 | TGTGCCAGCTTCGACTCCAGTGGGGGCGGCTACACCTTC | CASFDSSGGGYTF
. | TRBJ2-5 | TRBD2 | TRBV7-9 | TGTGCCAGCTCGAGGGAGGGGACCCAAGAGACCCAGTACTTC | CASSREGTQETQYF
. | TRBJ2-7 | TRBD2 | TRBV30 | TGTGCCTGGAGTGTACTAGCGGGAGGGCCGGTAGGCGAGCAGTACTTC | CAWSVLAGGPVGEQYF
. | TRBJ2-3 | . | TRBV7-2 | TGTGCCAGCAGCTTCCGCGGCGGGCTTCGCACAGATACGCAGTATTTT | CASSFRGGLRTDTQYF
. | TRBJ2-2 | TRBD2 | TRBV9 | TGTGCCAGCAGCGTTCTAGCGGGAGGCCCGAACACCGGGGAGCTGTTTTTT | CASSVLAGGPNTGELFF
. | TRBJ2-7 | TRBD2 | TRBV14 | TGTGCCAGCAGCCACACCGGGACTAGCGGGATTCTGTTCTCCTACGAGCAGTACTTC | CASSHTGTSGILFSYEQYF
. | TRBJ2-1 | . | TRBV19 | TGTGCCAGTAGTTCAGGACTTCGTTACAATGAGCAGTTCTTC | CASSSGLRYNEQFF
. | TRBJ1-1 | TRBD1 | TRBV29-1 | TGCAGCGCCGACAGGGGGATCTTGAACACTGAAGCTTTCTTT | CSADRGILNTEAFF
. | TRBJ1-5 | TRBD1 | TRBV5-6 | TGTGCCAGCAGCTACTCCGGGACAGTGGGTCAGCCCCAGCATTTT | CASSYSGTVGQPQHF
. | TRBJ1-4 | TRBD1 | TRBV7-2 | TGTGCCAGCGGGCAGGGACAGGGGAGGGAAAAACTGTTTTTT | CASGQGQGREKLFF
. | TRBJ1-2 | . | TRBV10-2 | TGCGCCAGCAGTGGGGGCTACCCTGGGCCTCCAAACTATGGCTACACCTTC | CASSGGYPGPPNYGYTF
. | TRBJ1-1 | TRBD1 | TRBV19 | TGTGCCAGTAACCACAGGGGAATGAACACTGAAGCTTTCTTT | CASNHRGMNTEAFF
few | TRBJ2-7 | . | TRBV6-6 | TGTGCCAGCAGTTACGACGGGAGCTCCTACGAGCAGTACTTC | CASSYDGSSYEQYF
. | TRBJ1-6 | . | TRBV11-1 | TGTGCCAGCAGCTCCACGGGAGACCATAATTCACCCCTCCACTTT | CASSSTGDHNSPLHF
. | TRBJ1-5 | . | TRBV19 | TGTGCCAGTAGTATTTTAAGGACACTAACTAGCAATCAGCCCCAGCATTTT | CASSILRTLTSNQPQHF
. | TRBJ1-6 | . | TRBV6-6 | TGTGCCAGCAGAGTTACGCGGGGGAGTAATTCACCCCTCCACTTT | CASRVTRGSNSPLHF
. | TRBJ2-3 | . | TRBV27 | TGTGCCAGCAGTTTATCGGAGCCGGGACAATTAAGCACAGATACGCAGTATTTT | CASSLSEPGQLSTDTQYF
. | TRBJ2-7 | TRBD1 | TRBV27 | TGTGCCAGCAGTTTATTTCCGGACAGGGCATCCGACGAGCAGTACTTC | CASSLFPDRASDEQYF
. | TRBJ2-7 | TRBD2 | TRBV7-2 | TGTGCCAGCTTAGCGGGGGAAACCTACGAGCAGTACTTC | CASLAGETYEQYF
. | TRBJ2-1 | . | TRBV5-1 | TGCGCCAGCAGCTTGTCGGCGGCCTACAATGAGCAGTTCTTC | CASSLSAAYNEQFF
. | TRBJ2-4 | TRBD1 | TRBV27 | TGTGCCAGCAGCCCGAAGGGACAGGGGCGTCAAAACATTCAGTACTTC | CASSPKGQGRQNIQYF
. | TRBJ2-1 | . | TRBV4-1 | TGCGCCAGCAGCCGCTTCCCGGGACTTCAGTTCTTC | CASSRFPGLQFF
. | TRBJ2-5 | . | TRBV4-1 | TGCGCCAGCAGCGCGGGTTGGCACAACGGAGAGACCCAGTACTTC | CASSAGWHNGETQYF
. | TRBJ1-2 | TRBD1 | TRBV2 | TGTGCCAGCAGCGAGGACAGGACGGACTATGGCTACACCTTC | CASSEDRTDYGYTF
once | TRBJ1-1 | . | TRBV5-4 | TGTGCCAGCAGCTTGGCCGTCGGGACTCGTGAAGCTTTCTTT | CASSLAVGTREAFF
. | TRBJ1-1 | . | TRBV4-2 | TGTGCCAGCAGCCAGGCGCAGGTCACCACTGAAGCTTTCTTT | CASSQAQVTTEAFF
. | TRBJ2-5 | . | TRBV6-5 | TGTGCCAGCAGTTTAACAGGCTCGCGGGGCCAAGAGACCCAGTACTTC | CASSLTGSRGQETQYF
. | TRBJ1-2 | TRBD1 | TRBV7-8 | TGTGCCAGCAGCAAGAAAACGGGACAGAACTATGGCTACACCTTC | CASSKKTGQNYGYTF
. | TRBJ2-1 | . | TRBV7-6 | TGTGCCAGCACGGCGGATAGCTCCTACAATGAGCAGTTCTTC | CASTADSSYNEQFF
. | TRBJ1-3 | . | TRBV7-9 | TGTTCCAGCAGTTTAAAACGACGGAGCTCTGGAAACACCATATATTTT | CSSSLKRRSSGNTIYF
. | TRBJ2-7 | TRBD1 | TRBV5-1 | TGCGCCAGCGGGACAGGGGAAATCTACGAGCAGTACTTC | CASGTGEIYEQYF
. | TRBJ1-5 | TRBD1 | TRBV6-6 | TGTGCCAGCAGTTCCGTAGACAGGGTTGGGCAGCCCCAGCATTTT | CASSSVDRVGQPQHF
. | TRBJ2-3 | TRBD2 | TRBV5-4 | TGTGCCAGCAGCTTGTCTAGCGGGAGCACAGATACGCAGTATTTT | CASSLSSGSTDTQYF
few | TRBJ2-2 | . | TRBV5-1 | TGCGCCAGCAGAGAAGGCACTAGCCTAAACACCGGGGAGCTGTTTTTT | CASREGTSLNTGELFF
. | TRBJ2-1 | . | TRBV29-1 | TGCAGCGTTGAAGGGGTCGACACCTACAATGAGCAGTTCTTC | CSVEGVDTYNEQFF
. | TRBJ1-1 | TRBD1 | TRBV4-2 | TGTGCCAGCAGCCAAGGACAGGGTTGTACTGAAGCTTTCTTT | CASSQGQGCTEAFF
few | TRBJ2-1 | TRBD2 | TRBV5-4 | TGTGCCAGCAGCTTCGGACTAGCGGGCACCAATGAGCAGTTCTTC | CASSFGLAGTNEQFF
. | TRBJ1-6 | . | TRBV7-9 | TGTGCCAGCAGCTTAGACAGGGAAGCACCCCTCCACTTT | CASSLDREAPLHF
. | TRBJ2-1 | . | TRBV6-6 | TGTGCCAGCAGTTACCAGAATGAGCAGTTCTTC | CASSYQNEQFF
. | TRBJ1-5 | . | TRBV18 | TGTGCCAGCTCAACCCAGGGTACTCAGCCCCAGCATTTT | CASSTQGTQPQHF
few | TRBJ1-2 | . | TRBV9 | TGTGCCAGCAGCCCACACTCACCGGGGGGGCGTTTTGGCTACACCTTC | CASSPHSPGGRFGYTF